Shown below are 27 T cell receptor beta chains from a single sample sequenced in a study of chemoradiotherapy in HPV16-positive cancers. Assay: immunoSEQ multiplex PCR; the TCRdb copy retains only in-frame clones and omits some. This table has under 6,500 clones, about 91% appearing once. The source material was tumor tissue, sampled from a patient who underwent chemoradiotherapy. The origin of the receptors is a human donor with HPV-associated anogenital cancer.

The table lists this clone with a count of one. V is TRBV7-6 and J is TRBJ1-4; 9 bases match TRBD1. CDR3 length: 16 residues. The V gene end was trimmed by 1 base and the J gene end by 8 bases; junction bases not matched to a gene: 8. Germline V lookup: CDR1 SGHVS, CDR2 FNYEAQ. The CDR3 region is CASSLGGQGRGEKLFF. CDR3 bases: TGTGCCAGCAGCTTAGGTGGACAGGGGCGAGGAGAAAAACTGTTTTTT.

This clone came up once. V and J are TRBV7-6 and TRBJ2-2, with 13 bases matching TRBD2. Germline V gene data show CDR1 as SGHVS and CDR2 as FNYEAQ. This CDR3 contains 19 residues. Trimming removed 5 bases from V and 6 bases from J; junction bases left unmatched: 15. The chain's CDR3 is CASSPGLAGALSLAGELFF. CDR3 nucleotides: TGTGCCAGCAGCCCCGGACTAGCGGGGGCCCTTTCTTTGGCCGGGGAGCTGTTTTTT.

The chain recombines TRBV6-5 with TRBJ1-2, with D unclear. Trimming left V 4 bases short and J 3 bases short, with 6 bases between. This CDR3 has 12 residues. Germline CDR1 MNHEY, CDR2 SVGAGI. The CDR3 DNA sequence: TGTGCCAGCAGTTTTAAAGACTATGGCTACACCTTC. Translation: CASSFKDYGYTF.

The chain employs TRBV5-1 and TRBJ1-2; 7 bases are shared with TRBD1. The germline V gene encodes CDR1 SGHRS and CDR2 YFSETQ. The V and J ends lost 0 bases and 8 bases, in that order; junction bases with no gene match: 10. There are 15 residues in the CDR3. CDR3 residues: CASSLDGRTGGGYTF. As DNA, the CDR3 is TGCGCCAGCAGCTTGGATGGTCGGACAGGAGGAGGCTACACCTTC.

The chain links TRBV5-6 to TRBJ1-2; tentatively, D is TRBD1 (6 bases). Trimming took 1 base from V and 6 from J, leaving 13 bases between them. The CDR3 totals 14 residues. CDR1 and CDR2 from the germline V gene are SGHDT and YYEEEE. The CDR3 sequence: CASSLWWGANGYTF. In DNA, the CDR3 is TGTGCCAGCAGCTTGTGGTGGGGGGCGAATGGCTACACCTTC.

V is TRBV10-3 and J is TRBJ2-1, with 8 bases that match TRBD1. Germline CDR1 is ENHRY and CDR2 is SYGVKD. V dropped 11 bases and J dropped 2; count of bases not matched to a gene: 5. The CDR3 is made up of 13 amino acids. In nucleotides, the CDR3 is TGTGCCGCAGGGACAGGCCCCTACAATGAGCAGTTCTTC. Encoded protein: CAAGTGPYNEQFF.

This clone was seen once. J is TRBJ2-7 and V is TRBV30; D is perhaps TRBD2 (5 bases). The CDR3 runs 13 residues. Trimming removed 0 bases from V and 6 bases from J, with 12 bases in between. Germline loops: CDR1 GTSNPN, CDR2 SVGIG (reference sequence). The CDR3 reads CAWSVSGLGEQYF. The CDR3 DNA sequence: TGTGCCTGGAGTGTCTCGGGGTTAGGCGAGCAGTACTTC.

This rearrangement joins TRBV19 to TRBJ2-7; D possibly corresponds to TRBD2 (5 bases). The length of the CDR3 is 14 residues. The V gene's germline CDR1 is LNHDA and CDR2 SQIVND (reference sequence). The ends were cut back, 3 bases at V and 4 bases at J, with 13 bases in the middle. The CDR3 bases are TGTGCCAGTAGTATTTCCGGGAAGCGGTACGAGCAGTACTTC. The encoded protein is CASSISGKRYEQYF.

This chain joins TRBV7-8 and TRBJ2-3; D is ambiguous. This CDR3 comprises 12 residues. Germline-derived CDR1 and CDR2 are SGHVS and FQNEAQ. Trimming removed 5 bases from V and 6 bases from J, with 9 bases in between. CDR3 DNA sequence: TGTGCCAGCAGCGGTCGGGCGGATACGCAGTATTTT. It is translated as CASSGRADTQYF.

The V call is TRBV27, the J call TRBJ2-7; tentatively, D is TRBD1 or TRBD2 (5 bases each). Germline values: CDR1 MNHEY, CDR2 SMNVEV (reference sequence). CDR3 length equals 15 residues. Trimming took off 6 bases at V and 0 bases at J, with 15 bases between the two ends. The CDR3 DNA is TGTGCCAGCAGCACCCCCGGGACGCACTCCTACGAGCAGTACTTC. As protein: CASSTPGTHSYEQYF.

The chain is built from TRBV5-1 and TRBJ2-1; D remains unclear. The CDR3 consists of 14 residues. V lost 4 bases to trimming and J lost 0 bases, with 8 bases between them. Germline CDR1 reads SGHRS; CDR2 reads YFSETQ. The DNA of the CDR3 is TGCGCCAGCAGCCCCGCTAGCTCCTACAATGAGCAGTTCTTC. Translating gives CASSPASSYNEQFF.

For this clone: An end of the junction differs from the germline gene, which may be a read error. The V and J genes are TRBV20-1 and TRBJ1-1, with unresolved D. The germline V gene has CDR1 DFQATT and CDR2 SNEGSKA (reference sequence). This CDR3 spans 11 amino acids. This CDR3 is CSARAQIEAFF. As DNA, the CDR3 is TGCAGTGCCAGAGCCCAAATAGAAGCTTTCTTT.

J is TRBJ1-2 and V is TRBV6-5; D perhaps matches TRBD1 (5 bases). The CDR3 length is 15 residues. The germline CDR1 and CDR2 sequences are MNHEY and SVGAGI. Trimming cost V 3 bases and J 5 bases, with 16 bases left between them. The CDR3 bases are TGTGCCAGCAGTTATGGGCAGGGTTTTAGGTATGGCTACACCTTC. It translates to CASSYGQGFRYGYTF.

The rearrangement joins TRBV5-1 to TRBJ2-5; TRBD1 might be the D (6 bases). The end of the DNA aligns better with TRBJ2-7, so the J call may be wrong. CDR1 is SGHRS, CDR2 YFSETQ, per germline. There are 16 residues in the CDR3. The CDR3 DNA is TGCGCCAGCAGCCATAGGGCAGGGGCCTTCTCCTACGAGCAGTACTTC. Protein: CASSHRAGAFSYEQYF.

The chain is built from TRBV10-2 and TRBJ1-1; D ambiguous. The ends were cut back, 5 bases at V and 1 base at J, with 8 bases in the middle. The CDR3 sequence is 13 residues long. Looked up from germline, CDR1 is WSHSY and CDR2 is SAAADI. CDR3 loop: CASSSQWNTEAFF. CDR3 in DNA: TGCGCCAGCAGTTCGCAGTGGAACACTGAAGCTTTCTTT.

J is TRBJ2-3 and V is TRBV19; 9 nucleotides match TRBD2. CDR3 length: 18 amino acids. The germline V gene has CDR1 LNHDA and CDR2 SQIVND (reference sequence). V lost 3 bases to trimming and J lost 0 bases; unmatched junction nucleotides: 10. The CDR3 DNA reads TGTGCCAGTAGTATGAGTAGCGGGAGAAGGGGTAGCACAGATACGCAGTATTTT. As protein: CASSMSSGRRGSTDTQYF. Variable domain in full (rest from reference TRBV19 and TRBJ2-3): DGGITQSPKYLFRKEGQNVTLSCEQNLNHDAMYWYRQDPGQGLRLIYYSQIVNDFQKGDIAEGYSVSREKKESFPLTVTSAQKNPTAFYLCASSMSSGRRGSTDTQYFGPGTRLTVL.

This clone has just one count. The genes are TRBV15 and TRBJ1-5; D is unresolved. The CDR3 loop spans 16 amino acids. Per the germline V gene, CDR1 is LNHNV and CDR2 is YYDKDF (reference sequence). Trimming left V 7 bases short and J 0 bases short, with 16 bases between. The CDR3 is CATTPGDQISNQPQHF. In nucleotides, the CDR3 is TGTGCCACCACCCCAGGAGACCAGATTAGCAATCAGCCCCAGCATTTT.

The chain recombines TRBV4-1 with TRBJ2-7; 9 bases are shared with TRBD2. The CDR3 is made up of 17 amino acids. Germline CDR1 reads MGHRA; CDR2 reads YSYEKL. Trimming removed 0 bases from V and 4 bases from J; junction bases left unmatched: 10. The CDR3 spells CASSQETYETSGYEQYF. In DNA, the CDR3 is TGCGCCAGCAGCCAAGAAACGTACGAGACTAGCGGATACGAGCAGTACTTC.

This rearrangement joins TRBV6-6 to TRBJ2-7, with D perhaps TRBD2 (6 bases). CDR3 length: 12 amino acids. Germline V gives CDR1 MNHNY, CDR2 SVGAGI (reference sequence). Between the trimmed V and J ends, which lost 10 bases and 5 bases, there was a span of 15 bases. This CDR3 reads CATSGLSNEQYF. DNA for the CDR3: TGTGCCACATCGGGACTCTCGAACGAGCAGTACTTC.

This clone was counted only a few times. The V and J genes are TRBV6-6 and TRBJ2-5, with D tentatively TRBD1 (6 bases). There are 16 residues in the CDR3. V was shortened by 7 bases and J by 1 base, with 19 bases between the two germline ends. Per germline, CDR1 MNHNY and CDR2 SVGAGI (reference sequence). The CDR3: CASITGKGSSQETQYF. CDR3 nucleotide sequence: TGTGCCAGCATTACAGGGAAGGGGAGTAGCCAAGAGACCCAGTACTTC.

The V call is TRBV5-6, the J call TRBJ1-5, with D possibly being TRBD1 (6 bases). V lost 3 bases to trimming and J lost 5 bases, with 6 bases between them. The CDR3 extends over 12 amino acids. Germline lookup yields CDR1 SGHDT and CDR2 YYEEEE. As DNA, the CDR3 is TGTGCCAGCAGCTACAGGGATCAGCCCCAGCATTTT. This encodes CASSYRDQPQHF.

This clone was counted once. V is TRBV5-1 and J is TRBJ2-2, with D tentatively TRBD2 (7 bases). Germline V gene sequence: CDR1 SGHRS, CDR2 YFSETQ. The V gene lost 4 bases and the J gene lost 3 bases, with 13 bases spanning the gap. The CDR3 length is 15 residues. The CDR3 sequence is CASSPRGGDTGELFF. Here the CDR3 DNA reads TGCGCCAGCAGCCCCAGGGGAGGGGACACCGGGGAGCTGTTTTTT.

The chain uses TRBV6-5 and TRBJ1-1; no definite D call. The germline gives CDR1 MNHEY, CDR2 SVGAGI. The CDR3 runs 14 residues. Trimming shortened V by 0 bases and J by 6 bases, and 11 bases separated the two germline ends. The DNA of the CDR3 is TGTGCCAGCAGTTACTCGTTTACTACCCCTGAAGCTTTCTTT. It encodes CASSYSFTTPEAFF.

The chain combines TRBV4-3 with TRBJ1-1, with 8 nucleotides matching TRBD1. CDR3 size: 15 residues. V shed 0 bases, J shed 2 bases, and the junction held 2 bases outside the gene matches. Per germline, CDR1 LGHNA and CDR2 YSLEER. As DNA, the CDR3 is TGCGCCAGCAGCCAAGATACAGGGGGAAACACTGAAGCTTTCTTT. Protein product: CASSQDTGGNTEAFF.

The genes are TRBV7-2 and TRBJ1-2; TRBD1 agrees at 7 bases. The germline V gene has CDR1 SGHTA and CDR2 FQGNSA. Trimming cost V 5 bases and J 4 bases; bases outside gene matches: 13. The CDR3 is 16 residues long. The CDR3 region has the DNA TGTGCCAGCAGCCCGAGGACAGGCACTAATTCCTATGGCTACACCTTC. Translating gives CASSPRTGTNSYGYTF.

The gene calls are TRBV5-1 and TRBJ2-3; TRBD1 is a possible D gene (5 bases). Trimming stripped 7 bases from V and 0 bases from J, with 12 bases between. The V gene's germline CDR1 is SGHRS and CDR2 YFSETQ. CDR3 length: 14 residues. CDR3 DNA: TGCGCCAGCCGTGTGGGGCCCAGCACAGATACGCAGTATTTT. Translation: CASRVGPSTDTQYF.

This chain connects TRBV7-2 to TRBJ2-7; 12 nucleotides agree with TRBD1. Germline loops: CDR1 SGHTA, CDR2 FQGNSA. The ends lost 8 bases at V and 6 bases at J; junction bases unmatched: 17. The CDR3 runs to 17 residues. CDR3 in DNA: TGTGCCAGCCGCCTAACGGGACAGGGGGCGGTAATGTCCGAGCAGTACTTC. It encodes CASRLTGQGAVMSEQYF.